Shown below are 32 T cell receptor beta chains from a single sample sequenced in a study of response to subunit inactivated influenza vaccine. From the RT-PCR reads, TCRdb called clonotypes with MiXCR, one entry per CDR3 protein. Among 600,000 to 850,000 distinct CDR3 sequences listed, less than 15% were seen once. Sequenced here: PBMCs from blood, sampled about 14 days before vaccination. The receptor source for this set is a man in his fifties who received an inactivated influenza vaccine.

The genes are TRBV2 and TRBJ2-1; D assignment may be TRBD1 or TRBD2 (5 bases each). Trimming took off 3 bases at V and 9 bases at J, with 12 bases between the two ends. This CDR3 contains 13 residues. Germline lookup yields CDR1 SNHLY and CDR2 FYNNEI. This chain's CDR3 is CASSDRGRGEQFF. CDR3 DNA sequence: TGTGCCAGCAGTGATCGGGGCCGGGGTGAGCAGTTCTTC. Full variable domain (outside the CDR3, taken from reference TRBV2 and TRBJ2-1): EPEVTQTPSHQVTQMGQEVILRCVPISNHLYFYWYRQILGQKVEFLVSFYNNEISEKSEIFDDQFSVERPDGSNFTLKIRSTKLEDSAMYFCASSDRGRGEQFFGPGTRLTVL.

This clonotype was found a few times. The V call is TRBV6-5, the J call TRBJ1-5; D gene uncertain. The CDR3 runs 16 residues. The germline V and J ends were trimmed by 0 bases and 5 bases, with 14 bases remaining between them. Germline values: CDR1 MNHEY, CDR2 SVGAGI. CDR3 nucleotides: TGTGCCAGCAGTTACTCGGCCCCGTCGAGGTATCAGCCCCAGCATTTT. The encoded protein is CASSYSAPSRYQPQHF.

V and J are TRBV7-9 and TRBJ1-1; D is perhaps TRBD1 (5 bases). Germline CDR1 is SEHNR and CDR2 is FQNEAQ (reference sequence). V lost 5 bases, J lost 0 bases, and 13 bases lay in between. The CDR3 extends over 15 amino acids. The CDR3 spells CASSILRDLNTEAFF. In nucleotides, the CDR3 is TGTGCCAGCAGCATTCTACGGGACCTGAACACTGAAGCTTTCTTT.

This clonotype is a singleton in its sample. The CDR3 is CASSESPTPMKETQYF. The DNA of the CDR3 is TGCGCCAGCAGTGAGTCGCCGACGCCTATGAAAGAGACCCAGTACTTC. The V call is TRBV4-1, the J call TRBJ2-5; no reliable D call. V was cut by 6 bases and J by 3 bases, with 20 bases left in between. Germline V gene lookup returns CDR1 MGHRA and CDR2 YSYEKL. CDR3 length equals 16 residues.

The V and J genes are TRBV20-1 and TRBJ2-7; the match to TRBD2 covers 7 bases. Germline values: CDR1 DFQATT, CDR2 SNEGSKA (reference sequence). The junction had 8 bases not matched to a gene; V was cut back by 0 bases and J by 0 bases. The CDR3 has 16 residues. The chain's CDR3 is CSARDYSGAISYEQYF. CDR3 coding DNA: TGCAGTGCTAGAGATTACAGCGGGGCCATCTCCTACGAGCAGTACTTC.

This clonotype was counted between two and nine times. The chain joins TRBV27 to TRBJ2-7; 9 bases agree with TRBD1. Germline V gene data show CDR1 as MNHEY and CDR2 as SMNVEV (reference sequence). This CDR3 has 15 residues. V was pared by 2 bases and J by 6 bases, with 8 bases of the junction left unmatched. The CDR3, as DNA: TGTGCCAGCAGTTTAGGGACAGGGCCTTCTGTCGAGCAGTACTTC. Protein sequence: CASSLGTGPSVEQYF.

V is TRBV12-3 or TRBV12-4 and J is TRBJ2-2; TRBD2 matches 8 bases. The CDR3 covers 15 residues. After removal of 4 bases from V and 6 bases from J, the junction contained 7 bases not matched to a gene. The CDR3 nucleotides are TGTGCCAGCAGTTCCGGACTAGCTGTCCCCGGGGAGCTGTTTTTT. Its translation: CASSSGLAVPGELFF.

The J gene is TRBJ2-5, the V gene TRBV24-1, with D possibly TRBD1 on 6 matching bases. CDR1 is KGHDR and CDR2 is SFDVKD in the germline V gene. This CDR3 is built from 13 residues. The V and J ends lost 4 bases and 5 bases respectively, with 10 bases between them. The CDR3 DNA reads TGTGCCACCAGTGACAGGGGATACGAGACCCAGTACTTC. It yields the protein CATSDRGYETQYF.

This clonotype occurred a few times. This chain joins TRBV6-2 or TRBV6-3 and TRBJ2-7; TRBD1 agrees at 8 bases. CDR3 length equals 12 residues. Trimming took 7 bases from V and 6 from J; bases not matched to a gene: 5. Germline CDR1 is MNHEY and CDR2 is SVGEGT. The CDR3 DNA reads TGTGCCAGCAAACAGGGGGTAGGCGAGCAGTACTTC. This encodes CASKQGVGEQYF.

The V and J genes are TRBV5-6 and TRBJ2-1; no clear D. From germline, CDR1 is SGHDT and CDR2 YYEEEE. CDR3 length equals 14 residues. V lost 4 bases to trimming and J lost 6 bases, with 14 bases between them. The DNA of the CDR3 is TGTGCCAGCAGCAGTCCGGTTCAGGTCAATGAGCAGTTCTTC. Encoded protein: CASSSPVQVNEQFF.

The chain joins TRBV6-1 to TRBJ2-7; either TRBD1 or TRBD2 may fit D (5 bases each). Per germline, CDR1 MNHNS and CDR2 SASEGT. This CDR3 spans 14 amino acids. V lost 5 bases to trimming and J lost 3 bases, with 14 bases between them. The CDR3 loop reads CASSRDGPHYEQYF. DNA of the CDR3: TGTGCCAGCAGTAGGGACGGGCCTCACTACGAGCAGTACTTC.

There are a few counts of this clonotype. The chain employs TRBV25-1 and TRBJ2-1, with a tentative D call TRBD1 (6 bases). V dropped 6 bases and J dropped 3 bases, with 21 bases sitting between them. Germline CDR1 and CDR2: MGHDK and SYGVNS. The CDR3 runs to 17 residues. The CDR3 here is CASSPEQGVGFYNEQFF. The CDR3, as DNA: TGTGCCAGCAGCCCCGAACAGGGAGTGGGGTTCTACAATGAGCAGTTCTTC.

This clonotype was observed a few times. The rearrangement links TRBV14 to TRBJ1-2; D uncertain. Looked up from germline, CDR1 is SGHDN and CDR2 is FVKESK. The germline V and J ends were trimmed by 0 bases and 1 base, with 6 bases remaining between them. The CDR3 is 14 residues long. CDR3 coding DNA: TGTGCCAGCAGCCAAGAAGTCATTAACTATGGCTACACCTTC. This translates into CASSQEVINYGYTF.

This clonotype was detected only a few times. V usage is TRBV5-1 and J usage is TRBJ2-7; either TRBD1 or TRBD2 may fit D (6 bases each). Germline assignment: CDR1 SGHRS and CDR2 YFSETQ. The CDR3 has 14 residues. Trimming pared 4 bases from V and 5 bases from J, leaving 16 bases between. The CDR3 sequence: CASSDTSGAHEQYF. DNA of the CDR3: TGCGCCAGCAGCGATACCTCGGGGGCCCACGAGCAGTACTTC.

This clonotype was counted between two and nine times. The rearrangement links TRBV29-1 to TRBJ2-1; the match to TRBD1 covers 7 bases. The CDR3 is made up of 12 amino acids. Germline lookup yields CDR1 SQVTM and CDR2 ANQGSEA. Germline trimming cut 4 bases from V and 6 bases from J; bases unmatched to any gene: 3. This CDR3 reads CSVGQGRNEQFF. DNA of the CDR3: TGCAGCGTTGGACAGGGTCGCAATGAGCAGTTCTTC.

The V gene is TRBV4-1, the J gene TRBJ1-1; unclear D gene. CDR1 and CDR2 (germline): MGHRA, YSYEKL. V shed 0 bases and J shed 1 base, with 6 bases lying between them. This CDR3 has 14 residues. The CDR3, as DNA: TGCGCCAGCAGCCAAGACCAGGAGAACACTGAAGCTTTCTTT. Translated: CASSQDQENTEAFF.

This clonotype has ten or more counts. The V gene is TRBV28, the J gene TRBJ2-1, with no clear D. CDR3 length: 13 amino acids. In germline, CDR1 is MDHEN, CDR2 SYDVKM. The germline V and J ends were trimmed by 7 bases and 3 bases, with 10 bases remaining between them. CDR3 in DNA: TGTGCCAGCAACGCCAGAGTCTACAATGAGCAGTTCTTC. Translating it yields CASNARVYNEQFF.

This clonotype has just a few counts. V usage is TRBV6-1 and J usage is TRBJ2-1, with TRBD2 matching 10 bases. V lost 10 bases to trimming and J lost 8 bases; unmatched junction nucleotides: 11. Germline lookup yields CDR1 MNHNS and CDR2 SASEGT. The length of the CDR3 is 14 residues. This CDR3 reads CATARAGGPDEQFF. CDR3 DNA: TGTGCCACAGCCCGAGCGGGAGGGCCCGATGAGCAGTTCTTC.

This clonotype was detected many times. This chain uses TRBV28 with TRBJ2-1; 8 bases map to TRBD2. There are 15 residues in the CDR3. V shed 4 bases, J shed 4 bases, and the junction held 6 bases outside the gene matches. CDR1 and CDR2 (germline): MDHEN, SYDVKM. CDR3 sequence: CASSSTSGNYNEQFF. In DNA, the CDR3 is TGTGCCAGCAGTTCCACTAGCGGCAATTACAATGAGCAGTTCTTC.

The table lists this clonotype with a few counts. CDR3 DNA: TGCGCCAGCAGCGACCAGGGGGGAGCAAAAGATGAGCAGTTCTTC. Translation gives CASSDQGGAKDEQFF. The chain recombines TRBV5-1 with TRBJ2-1; weak D call: TRBD1 (7 bases). V lost 4 bases, J lost 8 bases, and 19 bases lay in between. The CDR3 is 15 residues long. The germline CDR1 and CDR2 sequences are SGHRS and YFSETQ. The full variable domain, with the rest looked up from reference TRBV5-1 and TRBJ2-1, is KAGVTQTPRYLIKTRGQQVTLSCSPISGHRSVSWYQQTPGQGLQFLFEYFSETQRNKGNFPGRFSGRQFSNSRSEMNVSTLELGDSALYLCASSDQGGAKDEQFFGPGTRLTVL.

The V and J genes are TRBV5-6 and TRBJ2-3, with TRBD1 matching 8 bases. The CDR3 sequence is 15 residues long. Germline V lookup: CDR1 SGHDT, CDR2 YYEEEE. The J segment lost 3 bases and the V segment lost 3 bases, leaving 6 bases of the junction unmatched. The CDR3 region is CASSYDRTGTDTQYF. The CDR3 DNA is TGTGCCAGCAGCTATGATCGGACAGGGACAGATACGCAGTATTTT. Full variable domain (remainder filled in from reference TRBV5-6 and TRBJ2-3): DAGVTQSPTHLIKTRGQQVTLRCSPKSGHDTVSWYQQALGQGPQFIFQYYEEEERQRGNFPDRFSGHQFPNYSSELNVNALLLGDSALYLCASSYDRTGTDTQYFGPGTRLTVL.

This clonotype was found a few times. This chain connects TRBV20-1 to TRBJ1-1, with 7 nucleotides matching TRBD1. Germline CDR1 reads DFQATT; CDR2 reads SNEGSKA (reference sequence). V shed 2 bases and J 4 bases; nucleotides not matched to a gene: 7. This CDR3 comprises 14 residues. The CDR3 reads CSARLTGFRTEAFF. The CDR3 bases are TGCAGTGCTAGACTGACAGGGTTTCGCACTGAAGCTTTCTTT.

This clonotype was counted ten times or more. The rearrangement links TRBV6-1 to TRBJ1-1; no reliable D call. Germline V gene data show CDR1 as MNHNS and CDR2 as SASEGT. CDR3 length equals 12 residues. V shed 6 bases and J shed 7 bases, with 12 bases lying between them. The CDR3 sequence: CASSRSVFEAFF. The CDR3 DNA sequence: TGTGCCAGCAGCCGGAGTGTCTTTGAAGCTTTCTTT.

Ten or more counts support this clonotype. This sequence joins TRBV7-9 and TRBJ2-7; 9 nucleotides line up with TRBD2. CDR3 length: 14 residues. Germline V gene sequence: CDR1 SEHNR, CDR2 FQNEAQ (reference sequence). Unmatched junction bases numbered 5, after V lost 5 bases and J lost 3 bases. CDR3 sequence (DNA): TGTGCCAGCAGCCCCGGGACTAGCAGCTACGAGCAGTACTTC. Protein sequence: CASSPGTSSYEQYF.

J is TRBJ1-1 and V is TRBV3-1; 8 positions agree with TRBD1. Unmatched junction bases numbered 5, after V lost 1 base and J lost 10 bases. The CDR3 is made up of 13 amino acids. Germline V gives CDR1 LGHDT, CDR2 YNNKEL (reference sequence). CDR3 loop: CASSQAGGIRAFF. The CDR3 DNA reads TGTGCCAGCAGCCAAGCAGGGGGCATAAGAGCTTTCTTT.

In this sample, this clonotype turned up many times. The chain uses TRBV6-5 and TRBJ1-5; TRBD1 is a possible D gene (5 bases). The CDR3 totals 13 residues. The germline V and J ends were trimmed by 0 bases and 5 bases, with 5 bases remaining between them. The germline gives CDR1 MNHEY, CDR2 SVGAGI. The CDR3 reads CASSYSGDQPQHF. The CDR3 DNA sequence: TGTGCCAGCAGTTACTCAGGGGATCAGCCCCAGCATTTT.

In this sample, this clonotype turned up a few times. The CDR3 sequence is CASSLDPGGSTDTQYF. CDR3 bases: TGCGCCAGCAGCTTGGATCCGGGGGGGAGCACAGATACGCAGTATTTT. The chain has TRBV5-1 and TRBJ2-3, with TRBD2 identical over 8 bases. CDR3 length: 16 residues. CDR1 SGHRS and CDR2 YFSETQ come from the germline V gene. The V segment lost 0 bases and the J segment 0 bases; nucleotides outside the gene matches: 3.

This clonotype was observed at least ten times. V and J are TRBV20-1 and TRBJ2-1, with 11 bases aligning to TRBD2. The length of the CDR3 is 17 residues. Germline V CDR1 and CDR2: DFQATT, SNEGSKA (reference sequence). The V gene end was trimmed by 0 bases and the J gene end by 7 bases; junction bases not matched to a gene: 11. CDR3 nucleotides: TGCAGTGCTAGAGATACTAGCGGGGGTAAGGCTATAAATGAGCAGTTCTTC. As protein: CSARDTSGGKAINEQFF.

There are a few counts of this clonotype. The rearrangement joins TRBV7-2 to TRBJ1-6, with D unresolved. CDR3 length: 14 amino acids. The germline V and J ends were trimmed by 1 base and 7 bases, with 8 bases remaining between them. The germline V gene encodes CDR1 SGHTA and CDR2 FQGNSA. The CDR3 DNA sequence: TGTGCCAGCAGCTTAGGCAGGTTAAATTCACCCCTCCACTTT. This gives the protein CASSLGRLNSPLHF. Looking up the rest from reference TRBV7-2 and TRBJ1-6 gives the full variable domain: GAGVSQSPSNKVTEKGKDVELRCDPISGHTALYWYRQSLGQGLEFLIYFQGNSAPDKSGLPSDRFSAERTGGSVSTLTIQRTQQEDSAVYLCASSLGRLNSPLHFGNGTRLTVT.

The V call is TRBV7-9, the J call TRBJ2-7, with D uncertain. This CDR3 is built from 10 residues. In germline, CDR1 is SEHNR, CDR2 FQNEAQ (reference sequence). The V and J ends lost 5 bases and 7 bases respectively, with 6 bases between them. The CDR3 is CASSPEEQYF. The CDR3 nucleotides read TGTGCCAGCAGCCCGGAGGAGCAGTACTTC.

This chain connects TRBV20-1 to TRBJ2-7, with a weak D call TRBD1 (5 bases). Germline V gene sequence: CDR1 DFQATT, CDR2 SNEGSKA (reference sequence). The ends were cut back, 1 base at V and 5 bases at J, with 12 bases in the middle. There are 13 residues in the CDR3. CDR3: CSARAPGKNEQYF. As DNA, the CDR3 is TGCAGTGCTAGAGCTCCAGGGAAGAACGAGCAGTACTTC.

The chain has TRBV4-3 and TRBJ2-7, with D maybe TRBD2 (5 bases). Germline values: CDR1 LGHNA, CDR2 YSLEER. V lost 3 bases to trimming and J lost 3 bases, with 15 bases between them. This CDR3 comprises 15 residues. The CDR3 DNA is TGCGCCAGCAGCCAGCTTCCCGGGGAACACTACGAGCAGTACTTC. Translating gives CASSQLPGEHYEQYF.